This T cell receptor beta chain was sequenced during a study of shared clonotypes between healthy human individuals. The study, taken as a whole, reports: The study generally estimated greater richness for naive than memory subsets.

Turning to this clone: Its antigen remains unknown.

TCRdb's copy holds only in-frame clones and misses some; the assay was immunoSEQ multiplex PCR. Found here are 1,400,000 or so clones, about 98.5% of them singletons; the top ten hold roughly 0.36%. The germline gives CDR1 MGHDK, CDR2 SYGVNS. The CDR3 is 18 residues long. Trimming removed 5 bases from V and 0 bases from J, with 17 bases in between. Sequencing was carried out using naive CD4+ T cells sorted from blood. Described subset: CD45RA+ positively selected. This chain connects TRBV25-1 to TRBJ2-6; maybe TRBD2 (5 bases). The origin of this receptor is a man aged 30-40 years in good health. Here the CDR3 reads CASSPTAPGVSGANVLTF. The CDR3 nucleotides are TGTGCCAGCAGTCCCACAGCTCCCGGGGTCTCTGGGGCCAACGTCCTGACTTTC.